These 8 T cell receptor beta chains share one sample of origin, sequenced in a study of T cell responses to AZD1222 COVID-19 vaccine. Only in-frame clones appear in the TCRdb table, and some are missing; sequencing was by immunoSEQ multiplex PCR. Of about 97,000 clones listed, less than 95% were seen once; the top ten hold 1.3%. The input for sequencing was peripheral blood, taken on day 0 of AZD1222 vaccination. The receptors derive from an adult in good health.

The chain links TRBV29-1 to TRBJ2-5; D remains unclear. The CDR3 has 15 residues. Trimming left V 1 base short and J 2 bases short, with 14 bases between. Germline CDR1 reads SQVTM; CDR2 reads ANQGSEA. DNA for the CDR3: TGCAGCGTTGAAGGGCTGGCCTTATTTCAAGAGACCCAGTACTTC. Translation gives CSVEGLALFQETQYF.

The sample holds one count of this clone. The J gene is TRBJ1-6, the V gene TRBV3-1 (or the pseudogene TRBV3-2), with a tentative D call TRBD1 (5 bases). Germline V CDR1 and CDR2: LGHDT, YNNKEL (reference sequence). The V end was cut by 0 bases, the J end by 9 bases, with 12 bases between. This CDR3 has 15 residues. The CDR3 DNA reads TGTGCCAGCAGCCAAGATAGGGGAGGGATTTCACCCCTCCACTTT. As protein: CASSQDRGGISPLHF.

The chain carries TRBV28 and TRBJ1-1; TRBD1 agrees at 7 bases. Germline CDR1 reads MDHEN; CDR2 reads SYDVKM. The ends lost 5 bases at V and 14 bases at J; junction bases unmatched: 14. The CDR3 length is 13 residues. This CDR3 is CASSIRDSIVSFF. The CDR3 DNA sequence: TGTGCCAGCAGTATCCGGGACAGTATCGTCTCCTTCTTT.

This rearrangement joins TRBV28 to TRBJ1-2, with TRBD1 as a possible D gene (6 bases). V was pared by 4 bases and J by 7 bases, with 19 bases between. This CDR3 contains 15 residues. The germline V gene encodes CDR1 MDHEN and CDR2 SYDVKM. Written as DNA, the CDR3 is TGTGCCAGCAGTTCCGGGGGGGCGCAAGTTAGTGGCTACACCTTC. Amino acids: CASSSGGAQVSGYTF.

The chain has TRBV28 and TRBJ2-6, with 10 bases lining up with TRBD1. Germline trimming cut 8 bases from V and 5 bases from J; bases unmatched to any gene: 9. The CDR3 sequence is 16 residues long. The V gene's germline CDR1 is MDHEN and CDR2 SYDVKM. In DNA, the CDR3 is TGTGCCAGCTCTACGACAGGGGGCAGCTGGGCCAACGTCCTGACTTTC. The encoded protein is CASSTTGGSWANVLTF. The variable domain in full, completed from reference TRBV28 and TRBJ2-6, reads DVKVTQSSRYLVKRTGEKVFLECVQDMDHENMFWYRQDPGLGLRLIYFSYDVKMKEKGDIPEGYSVSREKKERFSLILESASTNQTSMYLCASSTTGGSWANVLTFGAGSRLTVL.

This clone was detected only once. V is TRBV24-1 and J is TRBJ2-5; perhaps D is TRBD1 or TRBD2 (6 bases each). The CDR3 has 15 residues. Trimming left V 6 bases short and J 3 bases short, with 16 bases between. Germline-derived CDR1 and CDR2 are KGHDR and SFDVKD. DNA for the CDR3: TGTGCCACCAGTCCCTTAGGGGGGACTGAAGAGACCCAGTACTTC. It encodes CATSPLGGTEETQYF.

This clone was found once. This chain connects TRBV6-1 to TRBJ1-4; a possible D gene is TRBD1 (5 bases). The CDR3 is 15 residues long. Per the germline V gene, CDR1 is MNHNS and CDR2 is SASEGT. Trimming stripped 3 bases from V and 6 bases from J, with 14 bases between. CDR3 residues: CASSEFRGFDEKLFF. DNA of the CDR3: TGTGCCAGCAGTGAGTTCCGGGGGTTTGATGAAAAACTGTTTTTT.

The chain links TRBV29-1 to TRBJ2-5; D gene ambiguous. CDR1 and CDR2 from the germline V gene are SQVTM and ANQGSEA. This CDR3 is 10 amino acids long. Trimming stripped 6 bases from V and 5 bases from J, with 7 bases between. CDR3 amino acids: CSVESETQYF. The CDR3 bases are TGCAGCGTGGAAAGTGAGACCCAGTACTTC.